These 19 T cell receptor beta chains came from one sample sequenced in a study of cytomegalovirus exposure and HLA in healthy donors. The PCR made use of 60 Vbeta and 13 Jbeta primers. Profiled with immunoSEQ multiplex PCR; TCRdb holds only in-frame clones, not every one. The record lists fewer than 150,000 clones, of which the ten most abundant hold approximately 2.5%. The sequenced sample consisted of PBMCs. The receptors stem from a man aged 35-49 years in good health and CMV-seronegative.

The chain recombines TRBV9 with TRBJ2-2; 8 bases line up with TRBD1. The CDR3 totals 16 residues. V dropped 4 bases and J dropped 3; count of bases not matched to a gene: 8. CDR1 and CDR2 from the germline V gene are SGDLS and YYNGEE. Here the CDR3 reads CASSPRTGFDTGELFF. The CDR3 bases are TGTGCCAGCAGCCCCCGGACAGGGTTCGACACCGGGGAGCTGTTTTTT.

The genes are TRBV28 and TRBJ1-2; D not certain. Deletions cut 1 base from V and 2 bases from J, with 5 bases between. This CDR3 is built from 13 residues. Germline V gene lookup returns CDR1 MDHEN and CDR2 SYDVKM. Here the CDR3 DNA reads TGTGCCAGCAGTTTATCGGGAAACTATGGCTACACCTTC. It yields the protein CASSLSGNYGYTF.

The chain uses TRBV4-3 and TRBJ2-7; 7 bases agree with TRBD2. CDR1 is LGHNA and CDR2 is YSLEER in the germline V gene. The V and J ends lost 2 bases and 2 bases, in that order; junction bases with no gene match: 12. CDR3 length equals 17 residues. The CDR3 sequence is CASSQSWQGRVTYEQYF. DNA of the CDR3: TGCGCCAGCAGCCAAAGTTGGCAAGGGAGGGTGACCTACGAGCAGTACTTC.

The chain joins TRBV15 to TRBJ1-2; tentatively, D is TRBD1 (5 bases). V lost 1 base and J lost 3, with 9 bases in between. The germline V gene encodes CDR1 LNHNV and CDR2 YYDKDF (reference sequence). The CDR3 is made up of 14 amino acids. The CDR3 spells CATSRGVGDYGYTF. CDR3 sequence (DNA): TGTGCCACCAGCAGAGGGGTAGGGGACTATGGCTACACCTTC.

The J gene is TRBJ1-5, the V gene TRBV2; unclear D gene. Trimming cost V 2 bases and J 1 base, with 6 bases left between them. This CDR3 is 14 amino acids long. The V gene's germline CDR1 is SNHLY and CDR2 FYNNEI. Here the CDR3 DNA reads TGTGCCAGCAGTGAAATTCAGAGCAATCAGCCCCAGCATTTT. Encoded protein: CASSEIQSNQPQHF.

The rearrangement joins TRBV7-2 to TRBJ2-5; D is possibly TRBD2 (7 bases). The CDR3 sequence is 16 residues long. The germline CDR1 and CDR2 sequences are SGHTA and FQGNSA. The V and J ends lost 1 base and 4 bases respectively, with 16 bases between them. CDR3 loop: CASSLDGGARVETQYF. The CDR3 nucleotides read TGTGCCAGCAGCTTAGATGGGGGGGCCCGCGTAGAGACCCAGTACTTC.

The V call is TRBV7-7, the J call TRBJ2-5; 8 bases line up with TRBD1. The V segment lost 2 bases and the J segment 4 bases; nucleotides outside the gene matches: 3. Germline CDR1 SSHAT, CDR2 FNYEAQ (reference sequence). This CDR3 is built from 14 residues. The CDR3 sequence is CASSLQGARETQYF. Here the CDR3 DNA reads TGTGCCAGCAGCTTACAGGGGGCAAGAGAGACCCAGTACTTC.

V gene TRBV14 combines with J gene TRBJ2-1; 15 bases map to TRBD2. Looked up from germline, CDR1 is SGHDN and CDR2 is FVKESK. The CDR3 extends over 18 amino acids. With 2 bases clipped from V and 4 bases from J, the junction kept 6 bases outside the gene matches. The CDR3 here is CASSQWGLAGGPYNEQFF. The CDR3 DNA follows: TGTGCCAGCAGCCAATGGGGACTAGCGGGGGGCCCTTACAATGAGCAGTTCTTC.

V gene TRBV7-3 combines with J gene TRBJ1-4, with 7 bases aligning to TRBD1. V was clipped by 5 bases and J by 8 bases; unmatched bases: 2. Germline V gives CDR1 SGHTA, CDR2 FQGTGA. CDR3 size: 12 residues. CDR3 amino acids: CASSPRGEKLFF. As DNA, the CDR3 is TGTGCCAGCAGCCCCAGGGGGGAAAAACTGTTTTTT.

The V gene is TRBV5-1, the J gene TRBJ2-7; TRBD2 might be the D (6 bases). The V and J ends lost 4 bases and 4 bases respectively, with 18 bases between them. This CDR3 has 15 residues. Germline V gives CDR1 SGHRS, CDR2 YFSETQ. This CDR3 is CASSPSGSSEYEQYF. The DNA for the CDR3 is TGCGCCAGCAGCCCGTCAGGTTCTAGCGAGTACGAGCAGTACTTC.

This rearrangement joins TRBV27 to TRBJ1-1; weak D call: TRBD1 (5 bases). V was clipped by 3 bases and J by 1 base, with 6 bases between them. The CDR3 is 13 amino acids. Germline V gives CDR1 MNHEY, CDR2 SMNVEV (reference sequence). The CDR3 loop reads CASSFTGNTEAFF. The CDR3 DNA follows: TGTGCCAGCAGTTTCACAGGGAACACTGAAGCTTTCTTT.

CDR3 DNA sequence: TGTGCCAGCAGCCAAGATCTACAGGGAGGGGGCACAGATACGCAGTATTTT. Residues: CASSQDLQGGGTDTQYF. This chain joins TRBV4-2 and TRBJ2-3; TRBD2 might be the D (7 bases). Looked up from germline, CDR1 is LGHNA and CDR2 is YNFKEQ. Trimming cost V 0 bases and J 1 base, with 14 bases left between them. This CDR3 is built from 17 residues.

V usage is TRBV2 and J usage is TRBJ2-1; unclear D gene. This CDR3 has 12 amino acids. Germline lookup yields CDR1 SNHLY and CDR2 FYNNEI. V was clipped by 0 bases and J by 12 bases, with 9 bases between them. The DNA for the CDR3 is TGTGCCAGCAGTGAAGCCCTAGTATGGCAGTTCTTC. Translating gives CASSEALVWQFF. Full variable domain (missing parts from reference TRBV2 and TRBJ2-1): EPEVTQTPSHQVTQMGQEVILRCVPISNHLYFYWYRQILGQKVEFLVSFYNNEISEKSEIFDDQFSVERPDGSNFTLKIRSTKLEDSAMYFCASSEALVWQFFGPGTRLTVL.

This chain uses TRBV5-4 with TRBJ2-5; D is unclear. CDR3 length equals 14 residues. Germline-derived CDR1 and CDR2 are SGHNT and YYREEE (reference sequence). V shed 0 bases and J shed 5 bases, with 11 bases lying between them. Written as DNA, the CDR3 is TGTGCCAGCAGCTTGGGTTCTCCTAGGGAGACCCAGTACTTC. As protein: CASSLGSPRETQYF.

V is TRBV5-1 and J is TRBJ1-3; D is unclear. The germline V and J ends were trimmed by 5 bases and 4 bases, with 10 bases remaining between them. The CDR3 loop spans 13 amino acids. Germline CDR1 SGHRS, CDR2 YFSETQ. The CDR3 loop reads CASRVVGGNTIYF. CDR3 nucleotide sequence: TGCGCCAGCAGGGTGGTTGGCGGAAACACCATATATTTT.

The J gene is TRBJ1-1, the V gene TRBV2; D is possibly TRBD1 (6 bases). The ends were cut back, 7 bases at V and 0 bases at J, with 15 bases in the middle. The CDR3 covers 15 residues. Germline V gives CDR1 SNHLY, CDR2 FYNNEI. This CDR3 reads CASTIHQGLNTEAFF. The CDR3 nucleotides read TGTGCCAGCACGATTCATCAGGGGCTGAACACTGAAGCTTTCTTT.

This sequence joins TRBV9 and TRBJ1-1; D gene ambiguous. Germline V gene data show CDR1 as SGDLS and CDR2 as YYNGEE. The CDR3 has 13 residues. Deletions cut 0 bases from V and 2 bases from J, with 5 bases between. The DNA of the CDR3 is TGTGCCAGCAGCGTAGGAGATAACACTGAAGCTTTCTTT. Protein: CASSVGDNTEAFF.

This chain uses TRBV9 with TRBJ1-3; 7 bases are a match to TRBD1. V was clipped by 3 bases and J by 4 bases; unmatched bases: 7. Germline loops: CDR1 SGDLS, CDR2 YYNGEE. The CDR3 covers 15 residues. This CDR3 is CASSASGTAGNTIYF. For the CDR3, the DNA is TGTGCCAGCAGCGCCTCCGGGACAGCCGGAAACACCATATATTTT.

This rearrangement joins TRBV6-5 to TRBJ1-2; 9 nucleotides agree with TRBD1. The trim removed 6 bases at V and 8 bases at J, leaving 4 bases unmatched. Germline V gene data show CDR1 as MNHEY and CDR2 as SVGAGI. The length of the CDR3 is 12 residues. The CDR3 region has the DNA TGTGCCAGCAGCGAGGACAGGGGAGGCTACACCTTC. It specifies CASSEDRGGYTF.